Below are 15 T cell receptor beta chains sequenced from a single sample in a study of blood T cell repertoires in COVID-19. The protocol was immunoSEQ multiplex PCR, while the TCRdb copy is restricted to in-frame clones and leaves out a portion. This sample has over 200,000 clones, with approximately 82% found just once. The sample consisted of peripheral blood. The receptors shown here come from a man older than 75 with acute or convalescent COVID-19.

This clone was recorded only once. The chain carries TRBV6-2 or TRBV6-3 and TRBJ2-5, with D possibly matching TRBD1 (6 bases). The CDR3 is 15 residues long. Germline V lookup: CDR1 MNHEY, CDR2 SVGEGT. V lost 5 bases, J lost 5 bases, and 18 bases lay in between. CDR3 amino acids: CASSTRRQAVETQYF. The CDR3 DNA follows: TGTGCCAGCAGTACACGTCGACAGGCCGTGGAGACCCAGTACTTC.

CDR3 sequence: CASSQEGPSSGANVLTF. The CDR3 DNA reads TGTGCCAGCAGCCAGGAGGGGCCCAGCTCTGGGGCCAACGTCCTGACTTTC. The gene calls are TRBV3-1 (or the pseudogene TRBV3-2) and TRBJ2-6; D perhaps matches TRBD2 (6 bases). This CDR3 is built from 17 residues. Germline values: CDR1 LGHDT, CDR2 YNNKEL (reference sequence). V shed 3 bases and J shed 0 bases, with 12 bases lying between them.

V usage is TRBV3-1 (or the pseudogene TRBV3-2) and J usage is TRBJ2-3; D perhaps matches TRBD1 (6 bases). The V gene lost 5 bases and the J gene lost 2 bases, with 14 bases spanning the gap. This CDR3 has 15 amino acids. Germline V gives CDR1 LGHDT, CDR2 YNNKEL (reference sequence). The CDR3 DNA reads TGTGCCAGCAGCGCAGGGGCGCTTCCCACAGATACGCAGTATTTT. Amino acids: CASSAGALPTDTQYF.

The count of this clone is one. This sequence joins TRBV5-1 and TRBJ1-4, with D possibly being TRBD1 (5 bases). Deletions cut 1 base from V and 4 bases from J, with 8 bases between. The germline V gene has CDR1 SGHRS and CDR2 YFSETQ. CDR3 length equals 14 residues. CDR3 DNA: TGCGCCAGCAGCTTGCGGGGGGTTAATGAAAAACTGTTTTTT. This encodes CASSLRGVNEKLFF.

In DNA, the CDR3 is TGTGCCATCAGTGACGGGGTACAAAAAGAGACCCAGTACTTC. Translating gives CAISDGVQKETQYF. This sequence joins TRBV10-3 and TRBJ2-5, with D tentatively TRBD2 (5 bases). Germline V gene sequence: CDR1 ENHRY, CDR2 SYGVKD. Trimming removed 3 bases from V and 3 bases from J, with 11 bases in between. The CDR3 has 14 amino acids.

The genes are TRBV25-1 and TRBJ2-1; no firm D call. The V end lost 6 bases, the J end lost 4 bases, and 16 bases lay between the germline ends. The germline V gene has CDR1 MGHDK and CDR2 SYGVNS. The CDR3 covers 15 residues. CDR3 residues: CASSPSRSDYNEQFF. The CDR3 DNA is TGTGCCAGCAGCCCCTCCCGATCAGATTACAATGAGCAGTTCTTC.

The chain links TRBV18 to TRBJ2-5; possibly TRBD1 for D (5 bases). The germline V gene encodes CDR1 KGHSH and CDR2 LQKENI. V gave up 2 bases and J gave up 3 bases, with 10 bases separating them. This CDR3 is 14 amino acids long. This chain's CDR3 is CASSPDFREETQYF. Here the CDR3 DNA reads TGTGCCAGCTCACCAGATTTCAGGGAAGAGACCCAGTACTTC. Using reference TRBV18 and TRBJ2-5 for the parts outside the CDR3, the full variable domain is NAGVMQNPRHLVRRRGQEARLRCSPMKGHSHVYWYRQLPEEGLKFMVYLQKENIIDESGMPKERFSAEFPKEGPSILRIQQVVRGDSAAYFCASSPDFREETQYFGPGTRLLVL.

V and J are TRBV2 and TRBJ1-2, with D unresolved. The V end lost 7 bases, the J end lost 0 bases, and 3 bases lay between the germline ends. The CDR3 runs to 11 residues. Germline assignment: CDR1 SNHLY and CDR2 FYNNEI. The CDR3 loop is CASTANYGYTF. DNA for the CDR3: TGTGCCAGCACTGCTAACTATGGCTACACCTTC.

The V and J genes are TRBV27 and TRBJ1-6; 8 bases align to TRBD1. Germline V gene sequence: CDR1 MNHEY, CDR2 SMNVEV (reference sequence). CDR3 length: 15 residues. V was pared by 4 bases and J by 15 bases, with 14 bases of the junction left unmatched. The CDR3 DNA reads TGTGCCAGCAGTTCCGACAGGGGTCCTATTAAGAACCTCCACTTT. Translated, it gives CASSSDRGPIKNLHF.

The chain uses TRBV7-9 and TRBJ2-1, with 10 positions matching TRBD2. Germline V gene lookup returns CDR1 SEHNR and CDR2 FQNEAQ (reference sequence). The V gene end was trimmed by 5 bases and the J gene end by 2 bases; junction bases not matched to a gene: 12. The CDR3 extends over 18 amino acids. The CDR3 bases are TGTGCCAGCAGCACCTCCGCCCCTAGCGGGGGTGCCTACAATGAGCAGTTCTTC. It codes for CASSTSAPSGGAYNEQFF. Filled out from reference TRBV7-9 and TRBJ2-1, the complete variable domain reads DTGVSQNPRHKITKRGQNVTFRCDPISEHNRLYWYRQTLGQGPEFLTYFQNEAQLEKSRLLSDRFSAERPKGSFSTLEIQRTEQGDSAMYLCASSTSAPSGGAYNEQFFGPGTRLTVL.

CDR3 residues: CASSAGTVTSRGNSPLHF. The CDR3 DNA sequence: TGTGCCAGCAGCGCCGGGACAGTAACCTCTAGGGGAAATTCACCCCTCCACTTT. The V gene is TRBV13, the J gene TRBJ1-6; TRBD1 matches 7 bases. The V gene end was trimmed by 5 bases and the J gene end by 7 bases; junction bases not matched to a gene: 17. CDR1 is PRHDT and CDR2 is FYEKMQ in the germline V gene (reference sequence). This CDR3 has 18 residues.

This clone was counted once. The CDR3: CAWDLRDRANSPLHF. The CDR3 DNA reads TGTGCCTGGGACCTCCGGGACAGAGCAAATTCACCCCTCCACTTT. The chain combines TRBV30 with TRBJ1-6; 7 positions match TRBD1. CDR1 is GTSNPN and CDR2 is SVGIG in the germline V gene (reference sequence). The CDR3 loop spans 15 amino acids. The V segment lost 5 bases and the J segment 7 bases; nucleotides outside the gene matches: 11. Together with reference TRBV30 and TRBJ1-6, the CDR3 gives the full variable domain: SQTIHQWPATLVQPVGSPLSLECTVEGTSNPNLYWYRQAAGRGLQLLFYSVGIGQISSEVPQNLSASRPQDRQFILSSKKLLLSDSGFYLCAWDLRDRANSPLHFGNGTRLTVT.

The chain is built from TRBV5-1 and TRBJ2-7; D not resolved. Germline assignment: CDR1 SGHRS and CDR2 YFSETQ. V was trimmed by 0 bases and J by 0 bases, leaving 7 bases between them. The CDR3 is made up of 14 amino acids. CDR3 sequence: CASSLGRSSYEQYF. DNA of the CDR3: TGCGCCAGCAGCTTGGGCCGCAGCTCCTACGAGCAGTACTTC.

The rearrangement links TRBV6-6 to TRBJ2-7; possibly TRBD2 for D (6 bases). Germline CDR1 is MNHNY and CDR2 is SVGAGI (reference sequence). The CDR3 consists of 13 residues. The CDR3 sequence is CASTLALSYEQYF. Here the CDR3 DNA reads TGTGCTTCCACTCTAGCGTTATCGTACGAGCAGTACTTC.

The DNA for the CDR3 is TGCAGCGTGGCTCAGGACTACGAGCAGTACTTC. The encoded protein is CSVAQDYEQYF. This chain joins TRBV29-1 and TRBJ2-7; D ambiguous. CDR3 length: 11 amino acids. V was shortened by 6 bases and J by 3 bases, with 9 bases between the two germline ends. Germline CDR1 and CDR2: SQVTM and ANQGSEA.